The clone carrying this T cell receptor beta chain was counted a few times. Orbital computed tomography, thyroid ultrasound, serum thyroxine and TRAb, and clinical symptoms together informed the diagnoses. V was pared by 0 bases and J by 2 bases, with 1 base of the junction left unmatched. The CDR3 has 14 residues. Germline V CDR1 and CDR2: DFQATT, SNEGSKA (reference sequence). The sample is drawn from a study of T cells in Graves' hyperthyroidism and ophthalmopathy. Amplification yielded TCR beta CDR3 regions, with RNA transcripts as the source. Researchers ran a first-round RT-PCR on the TCR CDR3 using the HTBI primer set. TCRdb analysed the multiplex PCR reads with MiXCR anew, one entry per CDR3 protein. The sample consists of under 300,000 distinct CDR3 sequences, 12% to 15% of them appearing once.

Source material: blood. The V call is TRBV20-1, the J call TRBJ1-3, with 7 bases matching TRBD1. The clonotype comes from a woman between 35 and 50 years old with Graves' hyperthyroidism. Here the CDR3 reads CSAREGTAGNTIYF. CDR3 DNA: TGCAGTGCTAGAGAGGGGACAGCTGGAAACACCATATATTTT.